These 22 T cell receptor beta chains were all obtained from the same sample, sequenced in a study of T cell responses to AZD1222 COVID-19 vaccine. Clones were sequenced by immunoSEQ multiplex PCR, and TCRdb holds only the in-frame ones, with some missing. The repertoire holds some 150,000 clones, with 75% to 90% as singletons. Sequenced here: peripheral blood, sampled after recovery from COVID-19. All receptors derive from an adult who had recovered from COVID-19.

The chain carries TRBV2 and TRBJ2-5; 11 nucleotides agree with TRBD2. Trimming at V came to 3 bases and at J to 7 bases, leaving 10 bases not matched to a gene. This CDR3 has 16 residues. CDR1 is SNHLY, CDR2 FYNNEI, per germline. The DNA of the CDR3 is TGTGCCAGCAGTGAGACTCTAGCGGGAGGATTGGGGACCCAGTACTTC. Amino acids: CASSETLAGGLGTQYF.

The rearrangement uses TRBV18 and TRBJ2-3; 9 bases are a match to TRBD1. With V trimmed by 2 bases and J by 0 bases, 3 bases remained unmatched. The CDR3 length is 16 residues. Germline lookup yields CDR1 KGHSH and CDR2 LQKENI. The CDR3 loop is CASSPGQGSSTDTQYF. The CDR3 DNA reads as TGTGCCAGCTCACCAGGACAGGGGTCTAGCACAGATACGCAGTATTTT.

This chain joins TRBV6-7 and TRBJ1-2; D uncertain. TRBV6-7 is classed as an ORF, of uncertain function. The CDR3 consists of 14 residues. V dropped 0 bases and J dropped 4 bases, with 9 bases sitting between them. This chain's CDR3 is CASSYSGSAYGYTF. The CDR3 region has the DNA TGTGCCAGCAGTTACTCGGGCTCAGCCTATGGCTACACCTTC.

This chain joins TRBV6-5 and TRBJ1-1; tentative D call: TRBD1 (5 bases). This CDR3 comprises 13 residues. Deletions cut 8 bases from V and 5 bases from J, with 15 bases between. Germline V gives CDR1 MNHEY, CDR2 SVGAGI. Here the CDR3 reads CASSESGRTEAFF. CDR3 nucleotides: TGTGCCAGCTCGGAGTCAGGGAGGACTGAAGCTTTCTTT.

This clone showed up just a few times. This chain uses TRBV2 with TRBJ2-6, with 8 bases lining up with TRBD1. CDR3 length: 19 residues. CDR1 is SNHLY, CDR2 FYNNEI, per germline. The V and J ends lost 5 bases and 0 bases, in that order; junction bases with no gene match: 12. CDR3 in DNA: TGTGCCAGCAGTATACTCAGGGGGCCGCTACGCTCTGGGGCCAACGTCCTGACTTTC. Translated: CASSILRGPLRSGANVLTF.

This clone was seen once. The chain recombines TRBV7-8 with TRBJ1-6; no firm D call. CDR3 length: 17 residues. The germline V and J ends were trimmed by 1 base and 0 bases, with 10 bases remaining between them. CDR1 is SGHVS, CDR2 FQNEAQ, per germline. CDR3 in amino acids: CASSLVGKSSYNSPLHF. CDR3 bases: TGTGCCAGCAGCTTAGTGGGGAAGAGCTCCTATAATTCACCCCTCCACTTT. Filled out from reference TRBV7-8 and TRBJ1-6, the complete variable domain reads GAGVSQSPRYKVAKRGQDVALRCDPISGHVSLFWYQQALGQGPEFLTYFQNEAQLDKSGLPSDRFFAERPEGSVSTLKIQRTQQEDSAVYLCASSLVGKSSYNSPLHFGNGTRLTVT.

This chain connects TRBV29-1 to TRBJ2-6; tentatively, D is TRBD1 (6 bases). Trimming took 6 bases from V and 0 from J, leaving 15 bases between them. This CDR3 contains 16 residues. Germline V lookup: CDR1 SQVTM, CDR2 ANQGSEA. CDR3 residues: CSVTGTPDSGANVLTF. The CDR3 DNA sequence: TGCAGCGTGACTGGGACACCCGACTCTGGGGCCAACGTCCTGACTTTC.

The CDR3 nucleotides read TGTGCCAGTAGTGTTGGCCGAGAAGAGACCCAGTACTTC. The encoded protein is CASSVGREETQYF. The chain is built from TRBV19 and TRBJ2-5; no reliable D call. CDR1 is LNHDA, CDR2 SQIVND, per germline (reference sequence). The V end lost 5 bases, the J end lost 3 bases, and 10 bases lay between the germline ends. The CDR3 is 13 amino acids.

This rearrangement joins TRBV10-1 to TRBJ2-7, with 12 bases fitting TRBD2. Germline trimming cut 9 bases from V and 6 bases from J; bases unmatched to any gene: 6. This CDR3 has 13 amino acids. Germline loops: CDR1 WNHNN, CDR2 SYGVQD (reference sequence). The CDR3 region is CASSSGRVSEQYF. The DNA for the CDR3 is TGCGCCAGTTCTAGCGGGAGGGTATCCGAGCAGTACTTC.

The V call is TRBV18, the J call TRBJ2-3; D uncertain. Trimming took off 8 bases at V and 2 bases at J, with 20 bases between the two ends. Germline values: CDR1 KGHSH, CDR2 LQKENI. The CDR3 has 16 residues. The CDR3 is CASTVTPPGLTDTQYF. The CDR3 nucleotides read TGTGCCAGCACCGTCACCCCGCCAGGTCTCACAGATACGCAGTATTTT.

This chain connects TRBV19 to TRBJ1-2, with a possible D match to TRBD1 (6 bases). The CDR3 contains 14 residues. Germline CDR1 is LNHDA and CDR2 is SQIVND (reference sequence). Trimming removed 6 bases from V and 7 bases from J, with 18 bases in between. The CDR3 coding sequence is TGTGCCAGTAGCCCGGCGGGCGGGGGCTTTGGCTACACCTTC. Amino acids: CASSPAGGGFGYTF. The full variable domain, rest sourced from reference TRBV19 and TRBJ1-2, is DGGITQSPKYLFRKEGQNVTLSCEQNLNHDAMYWYRQDPGQGLRLIYYSQIVNDFQKGDIAEGYSVSREKKESFPLTVTSAQKNPTAFYLCASSPAGGGFGYTFGSGTRLTVV.

The chain links TRBV2 to TRBJ1-1; possibly TRBD1 for D (6 bases). CDR3 length: 15 residues. Deletions cut 6 bases from V and 0 bases from J, with 14 bases between. The germline V gene has CDR1 SNHLY and CDR2 FYNNEI. The CDR3 is CASRARGLLNTEAFF. CDR3 DNA sequence: TGTGCCAGCAGGGCCCGGGGGCTGCTGAACACTGAAGCTTTCTTT.

The chain carries TRBV9 and TRBJ1-1, with 8 bases matching TRBD1. Germline CDR1 reads SGDLS; CDR2 reads YYNGEE. V lost 3 bases and J lost 1; bases outside the gene matches: 8. The CDR3 extends over 16 amino acids. In DNA form, the CDR3 reads TGTGCCAGCAGCGGGAGGAACACAGGGGGGAACACTGAAGCTTTCTTT. Amino acids: CASSGRNTGGNTEAFF.

The chain couples TRBV3-1 (or the pseudogene TRBV3-2) to TRBJ1-1; D is uncertain. This CDR3 region has 14 residues. Looked up from germline, CDR1 is LGHDT and CDR2 is YNNKEL (reference sequence). Trimming left V 2 bases short and J 1 base short, with 8 bases between. CDR3 sequence (DNA): TGTGCCAGCAGCCAAAGTTACCGGAACACTGAAGCTTTCTTT. This sequence encodes CASSQSYRNTEAFF.

The chain has TRBV19 and TRBJ2-3; D is undetermined. This CDR3 has 15 amino acids. Germline CDR1 and CDR2: LNHDA and SQIVND (reference sequence). Trimming pared 3 bases from V and 8 bases from J, leaving 18 bases between. CDR3 DNA sequence: TGTGCCAGTAGTATTGAGGACCGACTGTGGGTTACGCAGTATTTT. Translated, it gives CASSIEDRLWVTQYF.

The chain recombines TRBV19 with TRBJ1-6; unclear D gene. The CDR3 contains 12 residues. Germline CDR1 and CDR2: LNHDA and SQIVND (reference sequence). The V end was cut by 6 bases, the J end by 10 bases, with 10 bases between. The CDR3 here is CASSLRNSPLHF. In DNA, the CDR3 is TGTGCCAGTAGCCTTAGGAACTCACCCCTCCACTTT.

The rearrangement joins TRBV28 to TRBJ1-5; D is unresolved. In germline, CDR1 is MDHEN, CDR2 SYDVKM. CDR3 length: 12 residues. The V end lost 8 bases, the J end lost 0 bases, and 5 bases lay between the germline ends. The CDR3 reads CASGFSNQPQHF. The CDR3 bases are TGTGCCAGCGGATTTAGCAATCAGCCCCAGCATTTT.

In DNA form, the CDR3 reads TGTGCCAGCAGTTACGGGAAACCGCCTTCCTACGAGCAGTACTTC. Protein sequence: CASSYGKPPSYEQYF. V is TRBV6-5 and J is TRBJ2-7; the D is unclear. The CDR3 loop spans 15 amino acids. The V gene lost 2 bases and the J gene lost 1 base, with 12 bases spanning the gap. The V gene's germline CDR1 is MNHEY and CDR2 SVGAGI.

CDR3 residues: CASSLVRGSYEQYF. CDR3 sequence (DNA): TGCGCCAGCAGCTTGGTTCGCGGTTCCTACGAGCAGTACTTC. J is TRBJ2-7 and V is TRBV5-1; no definite D call. CDR1 is SGHRS, CDR2 YFSETQ, per germline. The germline V and J ends were trimmed by 0 bases and 1 base, with 8 bases remaining between them. The CDR3 is made up of 14 amino acids.

The rearrangement joins TRBV2 to TRBJ1-4; no definite D call. The germline V gene has CDR1 SNHLY and CDR2 FYNNEI. CDR3 length: 12 amino acids. Between the trimmed V and J ends, which lost 7 bases and 5 bases, there was a span of 8 bases. The CDR3 DNA reads as TGTGCCAGCACAAACTTAAATGAAAAACTGTTTTTT. It encodes CASTNLNEKLFF.

The CDR3 loop reads CASSLSGTGLYGYTF. The DNA of the CDR3 is TGTGCCAGCAGTCTCTCAGGGACAGGACTCTATGGCTACACCTTC. The gene calls are TRBV6-5 and TRBJ1-2, with 8 bases lining up with TRBD1. Germline CDR1 reads MNHEY; CDR2 reads SVGAGI. V trimming: 5 bases; J trimming: 4 bases; junction bases outside the gene matches: 9. The CDR3 has 15 residues.

Written as DNA, the CDR3 is TGTGCCAGCAGCTTAACTGGGACTGCTAACACCGGGGAGCTGTTTTTT. Residues: CASSLTGTANTGELFF. V usage is TRBV7-3 and J usage is TRBJ2-2; tentatively, D is TRBD2 (6 bases). The CDR3 extends over 16 amino acids. Germline-derived CDR1 and CDR2 are SGHTA and FQGTGA. Trimming pared 0 bases from V and 2 bases from J, leaving 10 bases between.